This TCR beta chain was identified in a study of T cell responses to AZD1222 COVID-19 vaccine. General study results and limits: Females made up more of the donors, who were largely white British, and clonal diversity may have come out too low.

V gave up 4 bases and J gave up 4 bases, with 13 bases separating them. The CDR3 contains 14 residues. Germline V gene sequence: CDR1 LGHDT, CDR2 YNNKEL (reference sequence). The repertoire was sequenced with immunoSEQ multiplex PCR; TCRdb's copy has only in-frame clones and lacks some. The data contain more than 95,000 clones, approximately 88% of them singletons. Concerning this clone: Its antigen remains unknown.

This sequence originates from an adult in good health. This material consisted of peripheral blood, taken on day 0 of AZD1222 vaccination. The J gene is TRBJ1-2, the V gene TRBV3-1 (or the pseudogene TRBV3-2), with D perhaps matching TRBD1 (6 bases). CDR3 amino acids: CASSPRGEIYGYTF. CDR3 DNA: TGTGCCAGCAGCCCCAGGGGAGAGATCTATGGCTACACCTTC.